This TCR beta chain was identified during a study of CD8 T cells in Susac syndrome. Whole-study context: Within the sequenced group of Susac syndrome patients, 5 or 6 showed active disease and about eight were in remission. Study results and caveats: In total CD8+ repertoires, sixteen Susac-specific public clones were found, and CD8+ TEMRA repertoires had a few.

TCR beta sequences were obtained from blood CD8+ and CD4+ T cells. Concerning this clonotype itself: What it recognizes is unknown.

The authors reverse transcribed roughly 0.5 to 1 ug RNA with random hexamers. By means of immunoSEQ multiplex PCR, TCR beta CDR3 spanning 54 Vbeta and 13 Jbeta underwent amplification. TCRdb reanalysed the immunoSEQ multiplex PCR reads using MiXCR and keeps one entry per CDR3 protein. The sample comprises 120,000 or so distinct CDR3 sequences, 90% to 95% of which are singletons, and around 0.21% rests with the top ten. The sequenced material came from CD8+ T cells from PBMCs. The TCR was taken from a human donor with Susac syndrome.

In DNA, the CDR3 is TGTGCCTGGACGCCTCCCTGGGGGAGGACGGAAGAGACCCAGTACTTC. The encoded protein is CAWTPPWGRTEETQYF. The rearrangement links TRBV30 to TRBJ2-5, with D possibly matching TRBD2 (6 bases). This CDR3 is built from 16 residues. The V gene lost 4 bases and the J gene lost 3 bases, with 21 bases spanning the gap. Germline V gene lookup returns CDR1 GTSNPN and CDR2 SVGIG (reference sequence). Based on the CDR3 plus reference TRBV30 and TRBJ2-5, the full variable domain is SQTIHQWPATLVQPVGSPLSLECTVEGTSNPNLYWYRQAAGRGLQLLFYSVGIGQISSEVPQNLSASRPQDRQFILSSKKLLLSDSGFYLCAWTPPWGRTEETQYFGPGTRLLVL.